This T cell receptor (beta chain) was found in a study of read filtering for tumor transcriptome and immune sequencing. About the research overall: Revised staging placed 8 patients in R-ISS I, 15 to 20 in II, six or seven in III.

This clonotype is categorized as medium-sized (0.01 to 0.1%). The antigen is undetermined. Points from the study as a whole: This fraction held mixed bone marrow immune cells after CD138-negative sorting. Dropping single-read clonotypes raised IR-seq and RNA-seq shared-clonotype correlation.

At the time of active disease, bone marrow was collected from every patient. From roughly 390 ng of RNA, a library with molecular barcoded alpha/delta and beta/gamma adaptors was made. TCRdb re-derived calls from the reads in MiXCR, one entry per CDR3 protein. The repertoire holds 35,000 to 40,000 distinct CDR3 sequences, 14% seen once, with roughly 18% in the top ten. The specimen was a population of CD138-negative cells sorted from bone marrow. The TCR was taken from a donor over 35 with multiple myeloma.

For the CDR3, the DNA is TGCGCCAGCAGCTCTGGCATAAGGCGGGGGGGCCCCCTCTACAATGAGCAGTTCTTC. Translated: CASSSGIRRGGPLYNEQFF. The rearrangement joins TRBV4-1 to TRBJ2-1; 9 bases match TRBD2. This CDR3 spans 19 amino acids. V was clipped by 5 bases and J by 3 bases; unmatched bases: 17. Per germline, CDR1 MGHRA and CDR2 YSYEKL.